This T cell receptor beta chain was sequenced in a study of control samples from healthy donors and cancer patients (dated by TCRdb to between 2020 and 2021). In the germline V gene, CDR1 corresponds to SQVTM and CDR2 to ANQGSEA. From its cysteine to its phenylalanine, the CDR3 spans 15 amino acids. The sequence is cut down to CDR3 DNA, 45 bases in frame from base 1. Relative to germline, V is 6 bases shorter and J is 1 base shorter, with 17 bases between their ends. To note about this clone: What this receptor recognizes is not known. Per-base qualities were not stored, and no clone one base away is much larger.

Libraries were prepared through the immunoSEQ multiplex PCR assay. TCRdb provides this immuneACCESS table in a form limited to in-frame rearrangements. Some clones are lacking; in checked studies, under half of them reflect an unresolved V gene, and why the rest are absent is not known. The sample table lists 60,000 to 75,000 clones, approximately 89% of them with a count of one. The top ten hold around 5.5% of the sample. This sequence was found in a man aged 60 to 69 with colorectal cancer. This receptor chain uses TRBV29-1 and TRBJ2-3, with a tentative D gene TRBD2 over 7 matching bases. The sequencing input was PBMCs. In nucleotides, the sequence is TGCAGCGTGAAGAAGGGGGGGCCGGGCACAGATACGCAGTATTTT. This codes for CSVKKGGPGTDTQYF.